The rows below give T cell receptor beta chains drawn from one sample of a study of blood T cells in healthy people across ages. TCRdb reprocessed the 5' RACE reads with MiXCR, giving one entry per CDR3 protein. The repertoire holds 750,000 to 1,000,000 distinct CDR3 sequences, roughly 29% seen once, with roughly 10% in the top ten. These same data were also listed under a study on T cells of mothers and their children.

The material sequenced was blood. These receptors came from a woman aged 40-49 years in good health. Both conserved end residues are part of each CDR3. A D gene is named only where the DNA matches it firmly. Only part of the rows carry a size: once, few, many, or a class if the clone is expanded.

abundance | j_gene | d_gene | v_gene | CDR3aa | CDR3nt
NA | TRBJ2-5 | NA | TRBV5-1 | CASSRDSHGQETQYF | TGCGCCAGCAGCCGGGACTCCCATGGCCAAGAGACCCAGTACTTC
NA | TRBJ1-4 | NA | TRBV10-3 | CAVGDSLGNEKLFF | TGTGCCGTAGGCGACAGTTTAGGAAATGAAAAACTGTTTTTT
many | TRBJ2-4 | TRBD2 | TRBV6-4 | CASSEPGTSGRPGDIQYF | TGTGCCAGCAGTGAGCCCGGGACTAGCGGGAGGCCGGGGGACATTCAGTACTTC
few | TRBJ2-5 | NA | TRBV20-1 | CSASPLEETQYF | TGCAGTGCCTCCCCGTTGGAAGAGACCCAGTACTTC
many | TRBJ2-1 | NA | TRBV9 | CASSPLRGSYNEQFF | TGTGCCAGCAGCCCTCTCCGGGGGTCATACAATGAGCAGTTCTTC
NA | TRBJ2-1 | NA | TRBV9 | CASSPQHNEQFF | TGTGCCAGCAGCCCTCAGCACAATGAGCAGTTCTTC
many | TRBJ2-7 | TRBD1 | TRBV9 | CASSVAPGGYEQYF | TGTGCCAGCAGCGTAGCTCCAGGGGGCTACGAGCAGTACTTC
NA | TRBJ1-4 | NA | TRBV25-1 | CASSEYIGQPNEKLFF | TGTGCCAGCAGTGAATATATAGGACAGCCTAATGAAAAACTGTTTTTT
few | TRBJ1-2 | NA | TRBV5-4 | CASSLAGVHYGYTF | TGTGCCAGCAGCTTGGCAGGGGTTCACTATGGCTACACCTTC
many | TRBJ2-6 | NA | TRBV7-3 | CASSSRGLAPGANVLTF | TGTGCCAGCAGCTCCAGGGGACTGGCCCCCGGGGCCAACGTCCTGACTTTC
NA | TRBJ1-2 | NA | TRBV20-1 | CSAGDGNYGCTF | TGCAGTGCTGGGGATGGGAACTATGGCTGCACCTTC